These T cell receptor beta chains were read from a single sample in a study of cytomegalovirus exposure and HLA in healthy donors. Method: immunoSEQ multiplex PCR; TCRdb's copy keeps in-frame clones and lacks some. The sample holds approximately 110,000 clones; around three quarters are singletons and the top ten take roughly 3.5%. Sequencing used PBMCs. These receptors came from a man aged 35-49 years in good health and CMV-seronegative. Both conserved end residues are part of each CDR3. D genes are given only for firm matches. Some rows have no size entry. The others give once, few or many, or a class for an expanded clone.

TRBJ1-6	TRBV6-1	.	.	CASRTGSSYNSPLHF	TGTGCCAGCAGGACGGGAAGCTCCTATAATTCACCCCTCCACTTT
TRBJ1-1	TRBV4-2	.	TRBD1	CASSQDDRGVGEAFF	TGTGCCAGCAGCCAGGATGACAGGGGCGTAGGGGAAGCTTTCTTT
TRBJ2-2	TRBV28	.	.	CASSWRANTGELFF	TGTGCCAGCAGTTGGAGAGCGAACACCGGGGAGCTGTTTTTT
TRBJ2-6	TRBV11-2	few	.	CASSVDSSGANVLTF	TGTGCCAGCAGCGTAGACAGCTCTGGGGCCAACGTCCTGACTTTC
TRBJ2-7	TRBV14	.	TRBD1	CASKSSDRGEQYF	TGTGCCAGCAAAAGTTCCGACAGGGGCGAGCAGTACTTC
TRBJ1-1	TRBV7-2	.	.	CASSLGSTVAEAFF	TGTGCCAGCAGCTTAGGATCGACAGTCGCTGAAGCTTTCTTT
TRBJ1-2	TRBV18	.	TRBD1	CASSPPPGQQIYGYTF	TGTGCCAGCTCACCACCCCCGGGACAGCAAATTTATGGCTACACCTTC
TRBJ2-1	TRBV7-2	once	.	CASSGGAIEQFF	TGTGCCAGCAGCGGCGGAGCAATTGAGCAGTTCTTC
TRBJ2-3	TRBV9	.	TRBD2	CASSVNSGGFTDTQYF	TGTGCCAGCAGCGTAAACAGCGGGGGCTTCACAGATACGCAGTATTTT
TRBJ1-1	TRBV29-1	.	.	CSVIRGGSTEAFF	TGCAGCGTTATTCGAGGGGGAAGCACTGAAGCTTTCTTT
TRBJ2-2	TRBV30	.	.	CAWSHRVRTGELFF	TGTGCCTGGAGCCACAGGGTTCGCACCGGGGAGCTGTTTTTT
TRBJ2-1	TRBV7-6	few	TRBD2	CASSPLAVRDNEQFF	TGTGCCAGCAGTCCACTAGCGGTTCGGGACAATGAGCAGTTCTTC
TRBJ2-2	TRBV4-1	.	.	CASQSQDLRDTGELFF	TGCGCCAGTCAATCCCAAGACCTGAGGGACACCGGGGAGCTGTTTTTT
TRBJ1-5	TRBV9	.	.	CASSATGLNQPQHF	TGTGCCAGCAGCGCCACAGGGCTCAATCAGCCCCAGCATTTT
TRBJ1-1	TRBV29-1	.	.	CSVLGFQGPNTEAFF	TGCAGCGTTTTGGGGTTCCAGGGCCCGAACACTGAAGCTTTCTTT
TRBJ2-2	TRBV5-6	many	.	CASSLGTFGELFF	TGTGCCAGCAGCTTAGGGACATTCGGGGAGCTGTTTTTT